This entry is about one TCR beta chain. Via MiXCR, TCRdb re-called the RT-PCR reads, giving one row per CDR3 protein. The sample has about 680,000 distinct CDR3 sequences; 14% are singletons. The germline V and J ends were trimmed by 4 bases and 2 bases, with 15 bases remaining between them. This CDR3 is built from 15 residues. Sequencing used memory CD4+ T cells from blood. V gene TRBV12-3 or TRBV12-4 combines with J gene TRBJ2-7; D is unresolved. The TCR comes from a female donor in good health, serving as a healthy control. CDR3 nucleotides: TGTGCCAGCAGTTCAATCGGCAGAAAAGCCTACGAGCAGTACTTC. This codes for CASSSIGRKAYEQYF.